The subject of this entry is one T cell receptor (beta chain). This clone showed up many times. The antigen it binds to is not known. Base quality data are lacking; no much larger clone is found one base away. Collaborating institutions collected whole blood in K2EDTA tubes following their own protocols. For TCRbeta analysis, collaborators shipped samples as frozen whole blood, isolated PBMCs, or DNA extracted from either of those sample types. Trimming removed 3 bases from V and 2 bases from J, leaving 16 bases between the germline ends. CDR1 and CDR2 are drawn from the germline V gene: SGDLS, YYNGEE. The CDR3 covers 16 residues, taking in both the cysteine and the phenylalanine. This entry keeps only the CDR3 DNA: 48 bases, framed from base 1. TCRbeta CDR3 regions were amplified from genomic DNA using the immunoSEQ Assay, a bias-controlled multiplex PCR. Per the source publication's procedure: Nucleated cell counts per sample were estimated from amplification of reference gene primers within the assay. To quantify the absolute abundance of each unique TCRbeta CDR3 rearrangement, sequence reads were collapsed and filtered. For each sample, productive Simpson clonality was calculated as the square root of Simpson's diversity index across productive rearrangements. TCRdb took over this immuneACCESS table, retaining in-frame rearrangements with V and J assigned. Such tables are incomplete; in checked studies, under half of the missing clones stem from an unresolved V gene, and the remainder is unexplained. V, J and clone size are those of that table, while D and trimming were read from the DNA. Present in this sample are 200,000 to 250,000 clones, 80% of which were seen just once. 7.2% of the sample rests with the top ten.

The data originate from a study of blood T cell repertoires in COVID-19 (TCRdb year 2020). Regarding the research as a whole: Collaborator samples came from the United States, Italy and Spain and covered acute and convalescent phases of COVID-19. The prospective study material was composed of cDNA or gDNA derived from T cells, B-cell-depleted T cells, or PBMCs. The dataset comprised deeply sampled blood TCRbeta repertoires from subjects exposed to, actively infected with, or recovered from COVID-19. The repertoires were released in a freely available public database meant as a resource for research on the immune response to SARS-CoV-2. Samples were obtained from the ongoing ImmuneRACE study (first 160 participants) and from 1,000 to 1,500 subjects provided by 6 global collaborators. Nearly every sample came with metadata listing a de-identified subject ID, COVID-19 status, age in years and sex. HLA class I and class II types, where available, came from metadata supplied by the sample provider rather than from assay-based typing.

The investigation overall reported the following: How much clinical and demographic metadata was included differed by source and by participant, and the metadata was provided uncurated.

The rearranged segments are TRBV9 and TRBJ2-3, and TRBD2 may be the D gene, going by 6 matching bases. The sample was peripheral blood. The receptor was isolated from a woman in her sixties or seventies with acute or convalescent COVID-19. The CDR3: CASSGTSPSITDTQYF. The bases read TGTGCCAGCAGCGGAACTAGCCCATCTATCACAGATACGCAGTATTTT.